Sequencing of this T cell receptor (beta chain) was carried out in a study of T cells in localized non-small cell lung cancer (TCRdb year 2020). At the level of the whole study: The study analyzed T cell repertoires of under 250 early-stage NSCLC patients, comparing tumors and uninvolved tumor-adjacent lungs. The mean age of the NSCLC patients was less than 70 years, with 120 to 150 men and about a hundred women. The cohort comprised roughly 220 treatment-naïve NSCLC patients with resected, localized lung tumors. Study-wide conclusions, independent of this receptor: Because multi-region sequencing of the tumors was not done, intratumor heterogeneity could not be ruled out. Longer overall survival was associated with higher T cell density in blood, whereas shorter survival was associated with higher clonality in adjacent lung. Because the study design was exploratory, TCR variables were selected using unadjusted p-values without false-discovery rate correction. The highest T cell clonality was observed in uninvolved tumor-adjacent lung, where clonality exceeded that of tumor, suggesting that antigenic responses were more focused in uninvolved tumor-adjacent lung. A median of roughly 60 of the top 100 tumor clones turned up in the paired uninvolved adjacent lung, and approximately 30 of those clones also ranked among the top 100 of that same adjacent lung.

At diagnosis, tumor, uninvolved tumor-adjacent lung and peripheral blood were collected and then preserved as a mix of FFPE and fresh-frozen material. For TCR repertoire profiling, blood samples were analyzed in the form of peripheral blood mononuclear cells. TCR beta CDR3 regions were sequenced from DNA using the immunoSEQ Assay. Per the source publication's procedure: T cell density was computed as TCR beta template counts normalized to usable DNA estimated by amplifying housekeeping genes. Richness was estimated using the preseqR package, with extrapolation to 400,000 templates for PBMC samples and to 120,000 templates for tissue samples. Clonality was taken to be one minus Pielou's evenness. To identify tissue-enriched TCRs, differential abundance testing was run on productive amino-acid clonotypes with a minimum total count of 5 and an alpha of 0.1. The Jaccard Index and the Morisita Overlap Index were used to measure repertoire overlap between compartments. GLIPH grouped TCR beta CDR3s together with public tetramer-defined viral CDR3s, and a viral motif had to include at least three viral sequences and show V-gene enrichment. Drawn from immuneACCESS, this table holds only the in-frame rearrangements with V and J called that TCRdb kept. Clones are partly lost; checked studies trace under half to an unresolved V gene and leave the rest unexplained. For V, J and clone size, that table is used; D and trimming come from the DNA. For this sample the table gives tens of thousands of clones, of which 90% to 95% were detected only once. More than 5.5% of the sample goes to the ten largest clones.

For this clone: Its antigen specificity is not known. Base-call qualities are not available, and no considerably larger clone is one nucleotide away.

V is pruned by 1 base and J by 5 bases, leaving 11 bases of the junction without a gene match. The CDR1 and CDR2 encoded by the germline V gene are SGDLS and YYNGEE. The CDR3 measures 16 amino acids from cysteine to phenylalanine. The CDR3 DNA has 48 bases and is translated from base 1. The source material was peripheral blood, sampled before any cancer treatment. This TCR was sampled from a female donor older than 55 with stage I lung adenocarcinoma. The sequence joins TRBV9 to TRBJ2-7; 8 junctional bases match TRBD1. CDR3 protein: CASSVTPQGADHEQYF. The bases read TGTGCCAGCAGCGTAACCCCCCAGGGGGCGGATCACGAGCAGTACTTC.